This TCR beta chain comes out of a study of blood T cell repertoires in COVID-19. As for the study in general: COVID-19 samples from acute and convalescent phases originated in the United States, Italy and Spain. Nucleic acid was either cDNA or gDNA, and it came from T cells, B-cell-depleted T cells, or PBMCs.

Enrollees, about 18 to 89 years old, lived in around 23 US areas. Cohort assignment relied on participant-reported clinical history. Sequencing used immunoSEQ multiplex PCR; TCRdb keeps in-frame clones, though not all of them. The data hold approximately 290,000 clones, with approximately 90% observed a single time. This TCR came from a young woman who had recovered from COVID-19. Sequenced material: PBMCs or T cells enriched from blood (not recorded which).

Here the CDR3 reads CAISDTSSYNEQFF. The CDR3 nucleotides are TGTGCCATCAGCGACACTAGCTCCTACAATGAGCAGTTCTTC. The rearrangement uses TRBV10-3 and TRBJ2-1; D perhaps matches TRBD2 (5 bases). Germline lookup yields CDR1 ENHRY and CDR2 SYGVKD. CDR3 size: 14 residues. V was shortened by 6 bases and J by 0 bases, with 9 bases between the two germline ends.